The 32 T cell receptor beta chains in this list originate from one sample, sequenced in a study of CD8 T cells in Susac syndrome. Random-hexamer reverse transcription was applied to about 0.5 to 1 ug RNA. In TCRdb, the immunoSEQ multiplex PCR reads were re-called with MiXCR into one record per CDR3 protein. In the table there are about 210,000 distinct CDR3 sequences, 95% of which are singletons. Sequencing was performed on CD4+ T cells from PBMCs. Receptors were obtained from a human donor with multiple sclerosis.

The chain links TRBV20-1 to TRBJ2-1, with D possibly matching TRBD2 (6 bases). CDR3 size: 12 residues. In germline, CDR1 is DFQATT, CDR2 SNEGSKA (reference sequence). With 5 bases removed from V and 6 bases from J, the gap between germline ends came to 11 bases. The CDR3: CSAAGSVNEQFF. The CDR3 region has the DNA TGCAGTGCTGCCGGGAGTGTCAATGAGCAGTTCTTC.

The chain couples TRBV10-3 to TRBJ2-1, with TRBD2 matching 13 bases. Germline CDR1 ENHRY, CDR2 SYGVKD. The length of the CDR3 is 15 residues. Trimming took 4 bases from V and 6 from J; bases not matched to a gene: 3. The CDR3: CAISGTSGRANEQFF. CDR3 DNA: TGTGCCATCAGTGGTACTAGCGGGAGGGCCAATGAGCAGTTCTTC.

CDR3 sequence reads: CASRTRTAGVQETQYF. CDR3 bases: TGTGCCAGCAGGACCCGGACAGCGGGAGTACAAGAGACCCAGTACTTC. The V call is TRBV27, the J call TRBJ2-5, with TRBD2 matching over 8 bases. This CDR3 is 16 amino acids long. The ends lost 6 bases at V and 2 bases at J; junction bases unmatched: 11. Per the germline V gene, CDR1 is MNHEY and CDR2 is SMNVEV (reference sequence).

The chain recombines TRBV18 with TRBJ2-3; a weak D match, TRBD2 (5 bases). The CDR3 loop spans 13 amino acids. Trimming removed 5 bases at V and 2 bases at J, with 8 bases between. Germline values: CDR1 KGHSH, CDR2 LQKENI. The CDR3 nucleotides are TGTGCCAGCTCAGTCGACTACACAGATACGCAGTATTTT. Its translation: CASSVDYTDTQYF.

The rearrangement uses TRBV12-3 or TRBV12-4 and TRBJ1-5; 9 positions agree with TRBD1. The CDR3 sequence is 15 residues long. V lost 7 bases and J lost 5; bases outside the gene matches: 9. CDR3 coding DNA: TGTGCCAGCACCGCGGGACAGGGTTTGGATCAGCCCCAGCATTTT. As protein: CASTAGQGLDQPQHF.

V is TRBV12-3 or TRBV12-4 and J is TRBJ2-1, with D hard to call. The V end was cut by 4 bases, the J end by 7 bases, with 11 bases between. CDR3 length equals 13 residues. The CDR3, as DNA: TGTGCCAGCAGTTGGGGTATTATGAATGAGCAGTTCTTC. Protein sequence: CASSWGIMNEQFF.

The V gene is TRBV29-1, the J gene TRBJ2-3; D remains ambiguous. Germline values: CDR1 SQVTM, CDR2 ANQGSEA. This CDR3 region has 12 residues. Trimming removed 0 bases at V and 7 bases at J, with 8 bases between. DNA for the CDR3: TGCAGCGTTGAAGATCAGAGTTATACGCAGTATTTT. Translation gives CSVEDQSYTQYF.

The rearrangement links TRBV4-2 to TRBJ1-1; D ambiguous. Looked up from germline, CDR1 is LGHNA and CDR2 is YNFKEQ. Trimming pared 1 base from V and 0 bases from J, leaving 9 bases between. CDR3 length: 15 residues. The CDR3 DNA is TGTGCCAGCAGCCAAGCCCGGCCGCTGAACACTGAAGCTTTCTTT. Encoded protein: CASSQARPLNTEAFF.

The CDR3 region is CASSLLAGAGTDTQYF. CDR3 bases: TGTGCCAGTAGTTTACTAGCGGGAGCGGGCACAGATACGCAGTATTTT. V is TRBV19 and J is TRBJ2-3; 11 positions agree with TRBD2. The V and J ends lost 5 bases and 1 base, in that order; junction bases with no gene match: 5. From germline, CDR1 is LNHDA and CDR2 SQIVND (reference sequence). The CDR3 spans 16 residues.

CDR3 sequence reads: CASSQGSGGRNSPLHF. In nucleotides, the CDR3 is TGTGCCAGCAGCCAAGGGTCAGGGGGCCGTAATTCACCCCTCCACTTT. The J gene is TRBJ1-6, the V gene TRBV3-1, with TRBD1 matching over 8 bases. V lost 1 base and J lost 6; bases outside the gene matches: 5. Germline V gives CDR1 LGHDT, CDR2 YNNKEL (reference sequence). CDR3 length equals 16 residues.

The chain employs TRBV6-6 and TRBJ1-2, with TRBD1 matching over 8 bases. The CDR3 runs to 13 residues. Per the germline V gene, CDR1 is MNHNY and CDR2 is SVGAGI (reference sequence). The V gene end was trimmed by 4 bases and the J gene end by 5 bases; junction bases not matched to a gene: 3. Here the CDR3 reads CASSSGGWYGYTF. The CDR3 DNA reads TGTGCCAGCAGTTCAGGGGGCTGGTATGGCTACACCTTC.

The J gene is TRBJ1-1, the V gene TRBV30; D ambiguous. Germline V gene sequence: CDR1 GTSNPN, CDR2 SVGIG (reference sequence). This CDR3 has 13 residues. V was clipped by 0 bases and J by 11 bases, with 16 bases between them. The CDR3 DNA is TGTGCCTGGAGTGTATTAGACTCCGGATGGGCTTTCTTT. It translates to CAWSVLDSGWAFF.

V gene TRBV2 combines with J gene TRBJ2-3; D is ambiguous. Germline V gene lookup returns CDR1 SNHLY and CDR2 FYNNEI. This CDR3 contains 13 residues. The germline V and J ends were trimmed by 0 bases and 3 bases, with 4 bases remaining between them. The CDR3 here is CASSEAGTDTQYF. CDR3 in DNA: TGTGCCAGCAGTGAAGCGGGGACAGATACGCAGTATTTT.

CDR3 residues: CASSFRAGSYEQYF. The CDR3 bases are TGCGCCAGCAGCTTCCGTGCAGGTTCCTACGAGCAGTACTTC. The V gene is TRBV5-1, the J gene TRBJ2-7; D gene unclear. V was cut by 2 bases and J by 1 base, with 10 bases left in between. The CDR3 has 14 residues. Germline loops: CDR1 SGHRS, CDR2 YFSETQ.

The genes are TRBV15 and TRBJ2-1, with 10 bases lining up with TRBD1. The CDR3 has 15 residues. With 7 bases clipped from V and 6 bases from J, the junction kept 9 bases outside the gene matches. The germline gives CDR1 LNHNV, CDR2 YYDKDF (reference sequence). CDR3 DNA sequence: TGTGCCACCACCCGAGGAGGACAGGGGGGCAATGAGCAGTTCTTC. It codes for CATTRGGQGGNEQFF.

The V gene is TRBV2, the J gene TRBJ2-1; D unresolved. Deletions cut 0 bases from V and 4 bases from J, with 7 bases between. The CDR3 totals 14 residues. Looked up from germline, CDR1 is SNHLY and CDR2 is FYNNEI. CDR3 in DNA: TGTGCCAGCAGTGAAGCAGTGGATTACAATGAGCAGTTCTTC. Protein product: CASSEAVDYNEQFF.

The chain uses TRBV3-1 and TRBJ1-5, with TRBD1 matching 7 bases. Germline V gene lookup returns CDR1 LGHDT and CDR2 YNNKEL (reference sequence). V was clipped by 0 bases and J by 0 bases; unmatched bases: 11. The CDR3 is made up of 19 amino acids. The CDR3 DNA sequence: TGTGCCAGCAGCCAAGACGTCCTCGAGGGGGCCTATAGCAATCAGCCCCAGCATTTT. Amino acids: CASSQDVLEGAYSNQPQHF.

CDR3 in amino acids: CSARKLAKNIQYF. The CDR3 coding sequence is TGCAGCGCTAGAAAGCTAGCCAAAAACATTCAGTACTTC. The chain combines TRBV29-1 with TRBJ2-4, with D hard to call. V was shortened by 7 bases and J by 0 bases, with 10 bases between the two germline ends. Germline loops: CDR1 SQVTM, CDR2 ANQGSEA. The length of the CDR3 is 13 residues.

This clonotype appeared a single time. The chain employs TRBV27 and TRBJ2-7, with D perhaps matching TRBD1 (6 bases). V lost 4 bases to trimming and J lost 1 base, with 17 bases between them. CDR3 size: 16 residues. Germline lookup yields CDR1 MNHEY and CDR2 SMNVEV (reference sequence). In DNA form, the CDR3 reads TGTGCCAGCAGTTCTCTTATAACAGGGCGGTCCTACGAGCAGTACTTC. Protein product: CASSSLITGRSYEQYF.

V gene TRBV3-1 combines with J gene TRBJ2-7; a weak D match, TRBD2 (5 bases). Germline V gene data show CDR1 as LGHDT and CDR2 as YNNKEL (reference sequence). Between the trimmed V and J ends, which lost 4 bases and 10 bases, there was a span of 14 bases. The CDR3 runs to 12 residues. The CDR3 DNA sequence: TGTGCCAGCAGCCCGGGATCGGAATTACAGTACTTC. The encoded protein is CASSPGSELQYF.

The V gene is TRBV5-1, the J gene TRBJ1-5; D ambiguous. Deletions cut 2 bases from V and 0 bases from J, with 9 bases between. Germline V gene data show CDR1 as SGHRS and CDR2 as YFSETQ. This CDR3 comprises 15 residues. The CDR3, as DNA: TGCGCCAGCAGCTTCGCAGGTGCTAGCAATCAGCCCCAGCATTTT. Protein sequence: CASSFAGASNQPQHF.

V gene TRBV6-1 combines with J gene TRBJ2-1; D tentatively reads TRBD1 or TRBD2 (5 bases each). CDR3 length: 15 residues. Per the germline V gene, CDR1 is MNHNS and CDR2 is SASEGT. Trimming cost V 5 bases and J 9 bases, with 20 bases left between them. The CDR3 DNA reads as TGTGCCAGCAGTCGTACCCCCGGGGCTGGTCGTGAGCAGTTCTTC. Translation gives CASSRTPGAGREQFF.

The chain uses TRBV14 and TRBJ2-1, with 8 bases matching TRBD2. Losses at the gene ends were 0 bases for V and 3 bases for J; bases not matched to a gene: 4. Germline V gene data show CDR1 as SGHDN and CDR2 as FVKESK. The CDR3 is 16 residues long. CDR3 in amino acids: CASSQDRTSSYNEQFF. The CDR3 coding sequence is TGTGCCAGCAGCCAAGATCGGACTAGCAGCTACAATGAGCAGTTCTTC. Combining the CDR3 with reference TRBV14 and TRBJ2-1 gives the whole variable domain EAGVTQFPSHSVIEKGQTVTLRCDPISGHDNLYWYRRVMGKEIKFLLHFVKESKQDESGMPNNRFLAERTGGTYSTLKVQPAELEDSGVYFCASSQDRTSSYNEQFFGPGTRLTVL.

V usage is TRBV29-1 and J usage is TRBJ2-7, with TRBD1 matching 10 bases. Germline CDR1 reads SQVTM; CDR2 reads ANQGSEA. Trimming took 5 bases from V and 6 from J; bases not matched to a gene: 4. This CDR3 spans 12 amino acids. CDR3 loop: CSVRDRGTEQYF. Here the CDR3 DNA reads TGCAGCGTTCGGGACAGGGGTACCGAGCAGTACTTC.

This rearrangement joins TRBV3-1 to TRBJ2-7; 10 nucleotides line up with TRBD1. The germline V gene encodes CDR1 LGHDT and CDR2 YNNKEL (reference sequence). V shed 1 base and J 4 bases; nucleotides not matched to a gene: 7. This CDR3 region has 16 residues. The CDR3 loop is CASSQGGQGTWYEQYF. The DNA for the CDR3 is TGTGCCAGCAGCCAAGGGGGACAGGGGACATGGTACGAGCAGTACTTC.

The rearrangement joins TRBV20-1 to TRBJ2-1; no clear D. V gave up 0 bases and J gave up 3 bases, with 18 bases separating them. The length of the CDR3 is 17 residues. In germline, CDR1 is DFQATT, CDR2 SNEGSKA (reference sequence). In nucleotides, the CDR3 is TGCAGTGCTAGAGATCCGAGACGCTCTGGGATCTACAATGAGCAGTTCTTC. Its translation is CSARDPRRSGIYNEQFF.

The chain joins TRBV20-1 to TRBJ2-1, with 7 bases fitting TRBD2. V shed 2 bases and J 7 bases; nucleotides not matched to a gene: 5. CDR3 size: 13 residues. CDR1 and CDR2 from the germline V gene are DFQATT and SNEGSKA (reference sequence). The CDR3 sequence: CSARRLAANEQFF. The CDR3 nucleotides are TGCAGTGCTAGAAGGCTAGCGGCGAATGAGCAGTTCTTC.

This chain links TRBV9 with TRBJ2-1; D unresolved. The ends were cut back, 4 bases at V and 8 bases at J, with 10 bases in the middle. The V gene's germline CDR1 is SGDLS and CDR2 YYNGEE. This CDR3 has 12 amino acids. The CDR3 nucleotides read TGTGCCAGCAGCTACCGAATCGATGAGCAGTTCTTC. It specifies CASSYRIDEQFF.

The chain carries TRBV29-1 and TRBJ1-1; TRBD1 might be the D (6 bases). The ends were cut back, 6 bases at V and 4 bases at J, with 9 bases in the middle. Germline-derived CDR1 and CDR2 are SQVTM and ANQGSEA. CDR3 length: 11 amino acids. The CDR3 nucleotides are TGCAGCGTCCAGGGGCGCACTGAAGCTTTCTTT. Its protein product is CSVQGRTEAFF.

The CDR3 DNA reads TGTGCCAGCAGCCAAGTACTAGGAGATACGCAGTATTTT. Translating it yields CASSQVLGDTQYF. The chain has TRBV14 and TRBJ2-3; D might be TRBD2 (5 bases). CDR3 length equals 13 residues. Germline values: CDR1 SGHDN, CDR2 FVKESK. V gave up 1 base and J gave up 5 bases, with 7 bases separating them.

The chain is built from TRBV20-1 and TRBJ1-4; D unclear. Germline assignment: CDR1 DFQATT and CDR2 SNEGSKA (reference sequence). Trimming pared 0 bases from V and 6 bases from J, leaving 8 bases between. The CDR3 runs 13 residues. The CDR3 protein is CSARDRADEKLFF. The CDR3 DNA sequence: TGCAGTGCTAGAGATCGAGCGGATGAAAAACTGTTTTTT.

The V and J genes are TRBV2 and TRBJ2-5; 13 nucleotides match TRBD2. V lost 5 bases and J lost 4; bases outside the gene matches: 4. In germline, CDR1 is SNHLY, CDR2 FYNNEI. The CDR3 consists of 15 residues. DNA of the CDR3: TGTGCCAGCAGTTTGGGACTAGCGGGAAGAGAGACCCAGTACTTC. This sequence encodes CASSLGLAGRETQYF.